Listed below are T cell receptor beta chains from one sample, sequenced in a study of early T cells in non-severe SARS-CoV-2 infection. TCRdb fed the 5' RACE reads into MiXCR, producing one record per CDR3 protein. The sample lists about 75,000 distinct CDR3 sequences; roughly 12% were seen once. The sequences come from whole blood, collected at baseline. The receptors shown here come from an adult who was a healthcare worker with PCR-confirmed SARS-CoV-2 infection or an uninfected control (not recorded which). The CDR3 runs from the conserved cysteine through the conserved F or W. The order of the fields is clone size, D gene, J gene, V gene, CDR3 protein, CDR3 DNA. A D gene is named only where the DNA matches it firmly. Clone sizes are given selectively: once, few, many, or a class where the clone is expanded.

clone_size: .; d_call: TRBD1; j_call: TRBJ1-1; v_call: TRBV20-1; cdr3_aa: CSARLHPRDSGEAFF; cdr3_nt: TGCAGTGCTAGATTACACCCCCGGGACAGTGGTGAAGCTTTCTTT
clone_size: few; d_call: .; j_call: TRBJ2-1; v_call: TRBV11-3; cdr3_aa: CASSSGARTANNEQFF; cdr3_nt: TGTGCCAGCAGCTCCGGGGCCCGGACGGCAAACAATGAGCAGTTCTTC
clone_size: few; d_call: .; j_call: TRBJ1-5; v_call: TRBV18; cdr3_aa: CASSPADNQPQHF; cdr3_nt: TGTGCCAGCTCACCGGCGGACAATCAGCCCCAGCATTTT
clone_size: many; d_call: TRBD2; j_call: TRBJ2-7; v_call: TRBV20-1; cdr3_aa: CSARSGLAGTYEQYF; cdr3_nt: TGCAGTGCCCGTAGTGGACTAGCGGGGACCTACGAGCAGTACTTC
clone_size: many; d_call: TRBD1; j_call: TRBJ1-5; v_call: TRBV6-6; cdr3_aa: CASSYPLRGGMDSNQPQHF; cdr3_nt: TGTGCCAGCAGTTACCCCCTGCGAGGGGGCATGGATAGCAATCAGCCCCAGCATTTT
clone_size: many; d_call: .; j_call: TRBJ1-1; v_call: TRBV7-9; cdr3_aa: CASSPLAGIPTTEAFF; cdr3_nt: TGTGCCAGCAGTCCACTCGCAGGGATCCCTACCACTGAAGCTTTCTTT
clone_size: few; d_call: .; j_call: TRBJ2-7; v_call: TRBV6-6; cdr3_aa: CASCQIPGPRTPYEQYF; cdr3_nt: TGTGCCAGCTGCCAAATACCGGGTCCTCGTACTCCCTACGAGCAGTACTTC
clone_size: .; d_call: .; j_call: TRBJ2-1; v_call: TRBV11-3; cdr3_aa: CASSLNIYNEQFF; cdr3_nt: TGTGCCAGCAGCTTAAACATCTACAATGAGCAGTTCTTC
clone_size: few; d_call: .; j_call: TRBJ1-1; v_call: TRBV29-1; cdr3_aa: CSVPREGWDTEAFF; cdr3_nt: TGCAGCGTGCCGCGCGAGGGCTGGGACACTGAAGCTTTCTTT
clone_size: .; d_call: .; j_call: TRBJ1-2; v_call: TRBV5-1; cdr3_aa: CASSLGTSYGYTF; cdr3_nt: TGCGCCAGCAGCTTGGGGACAAGCTATGGCTACACCTTC
clone_size: many; d_call: .; j_call: TRBJ1-1; v_call: TRBV10-3; cdr3_aa: CAISESTEAFF; cdr3_nt: TGTGCCATCAGTGAGTCGACTGAAGCTTTCTTT
clone_size: .; d_call: .; j_call: TRBJ1-2; v_call: TRBV12-3/TRBV12-4; cdr3_aa: CASTRDARTANYGYTF; cdr3_nt: TGTGCCAGCACCAGGGACGCGCGAACGGCTAACTATGGCTACACCTTC
clone_size: many; d_call: TRBD2; j_call: TRBJ2-5; v_call: TRBV5-6; cdr3_aa: CASSWERGPTQETQYF; cdr3_nt: TGTGCCAGCAGCTGGGAGCGGGGGCCGACCCAAGAGACCCAGTACTTC
clone_size: many; d_call: .; j_call: TRBJ2-1; v_call: TRBV2; cdr3_aa: CARSPRGNSYNEQFF; cdr3_nt: TGTGCCAGATCGCCGAGGGGGAACTCCTACAATGAGCAGTTCTTC
clone_size: .; d_call: TRBD1; j_call: TRBJ2-2; v_call: TRBV11-2; cdr3_aa: CASSQVGDRGNTGELFF; cdr3_nt: TGTGCCAGCAGCCAAGTTGGGGACAGGGGGAACACCGGGGAGCTGTTTTTT
clone_size: .; d_call: .; j_call: TRBJ2-3; v_call: TRBV5-1; cdr3_aa: CASSLAGRGDTQYF; cdr3_nt: TGCGCCAGCAGCTTGGCCGGGCGGGGAGATACGCAGTATTTT
clone_size: .; d_call: .; j_call: TRBJ2-1; v_call: TRBV3-1; cdr3_aa: CASSQGAGHEQFF; cdr3_nt: TGTGCCAGCAGCCAAGGCGCGGGGCATGAGCAGTTCTTC